What follows describes a single T cell receptor beta chain. Its antigen is unknown. This sample is drawn from a study of CD8 T cells in Susac syndrome. Healthy donors, matched for age and sex, constituted the control group. Negative isolation yielded CD8+ and CD4+ T cells; FACS enriched TEMRA cells. Trimming cost V 2 bases and J 4 bases, with 7 bases left between them. The CDR3 has 13 residues. From germline, CDR1 is LNHNV and CDR2 YYDKDF (reference sequence). Broader study findings: In its TCR sequencing and HLA analysis, the study acknowledged that the number of individuals was relatively small.

Random hexamers were used to reverse transcribe an amount of roughly 0.45 to 1 ug RNA. Amplification of TCR beta CDR3 spanned 54 Vbeta and 13 Jbeta via immunoSEQ multiplex PCR. TCRdb itself ran the immunoSEQ multiplex PCR reads through MiXCR, one entry per CDR3 protein. The sample lists around 200,000 distinct CDR3 sequences, 85% to 95% occurring once. Sequenced sample: CD4+ T cells from PBMCs. The J gene is TRBJ2-3, the V gene TRBV15; D ambiguous. The sequence derives from a human donor in good health. The CDR3 sequence is CATSRRYPDTQYF. CDR3 bases: TGTGCCACCAGCAGACGTTATCCAGATACGCAGTATTTT.